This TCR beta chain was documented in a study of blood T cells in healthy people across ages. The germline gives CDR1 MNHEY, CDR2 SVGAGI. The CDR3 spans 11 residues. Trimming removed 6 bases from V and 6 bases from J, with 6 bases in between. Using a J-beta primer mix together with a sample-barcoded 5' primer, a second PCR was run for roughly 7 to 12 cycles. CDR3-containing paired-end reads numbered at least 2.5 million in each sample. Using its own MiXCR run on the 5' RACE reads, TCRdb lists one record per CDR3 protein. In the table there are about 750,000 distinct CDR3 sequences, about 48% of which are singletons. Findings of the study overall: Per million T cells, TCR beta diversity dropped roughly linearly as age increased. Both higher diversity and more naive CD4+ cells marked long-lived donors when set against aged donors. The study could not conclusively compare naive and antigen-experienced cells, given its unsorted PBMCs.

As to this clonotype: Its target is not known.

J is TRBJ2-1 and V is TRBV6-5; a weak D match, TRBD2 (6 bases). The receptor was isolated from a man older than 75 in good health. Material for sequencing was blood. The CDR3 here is CASRTSNEQFF. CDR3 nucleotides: TGTGCCAGCAGGACTAGCAATGAGCAGTTCTTC.